The clone carrying this T cell receptor beta chain has only a few counts. Its target is unknown. The sample comes from a study of regulatory T cells in long-lasting Graves disease. Study-level findings and limits: Persistent disease samples used TRBV28, TRBJ1-2 and TRBJ2-5 preferentially.

Time point: newly diagnosed GD, antithyroid drugs for less than 3 months. Scientists built the TCR library using RNA that was extracted from PBMCs. Diagnosing Graves' disease relied on the American Thyroid Association guidelines. EDTA tubes collected nine milliliters of peripheral blood. With V trimmed by 0 bases and J by 6 bases, 11 bases remained unmatched. This CDR3 is built from 19 residues. Per germline, CDR1 SGDLS and CDR2 YYNGEE. Assembly of TCR beta libraries relied on iRepertoire HTBI primers together with Arm-PCR of CDR3 regions. TCRdb used MiXCR to reprocess the multiplex PCR reads, holding one entry per CDR3 protein. The sample has a few hundred thousand distinct CDR3 sequences; roughly a sixth are singletons. This same sample was also part of a study on T cells in Graves' hyperthyroidism and ophthalmopathy. That study reports: The study based diagnoses on clinical symptoms, serum thyroxine and TRAb, thyroid ultrasound and orbital computed tomography.

This TCR came from a man in his forties with Graves disease. The rearrangement uses TRBV9 and TRBJ2-4; 14 positions agree with TRBD2. The sequences come from peripheral blood mononuclear cells (PBMCs), collected at new diagnosis, from a patient treated with antithyroid drugs. CDR3 sequence: CASSVGLTSGGAGGNIQYF. The DNA of the CDR3 is TGTGCCAGCAGCGTAGGTTTGACTAGCGGGGGGGCTGGTGGAAACATTCAGTACTTC.